The 23 T cell receptor beta chains below were found in one sample sequenced in a study of T-cell memory formation after mild COVID-19. TCRdb re-derived calls from the 5' RACE reads in MiXCR, one entry per CDR3 protein. The sample includes 250,000 to 300,000 distinct CDR3 sequences, roughly 17% seen only once; the top ten take roughly 23%. The specimen was PBMCs or a T cell subset sorted from them (not recorded which). The receptors stem from a man aged 18 to 30 who had mild COVID-19 (a few samples of this study predate the infection). Cell type and time point are not known.

The chain is built from TRBV20-1 and TRBJ1-1, with D possibly TRBD1 on 6 matching bases. CDR1 DFQATT and CDR2 SNEGSKA come from the germline V gene (reference sequence). The CDR3 spans 13 residues. Trimming cost V 1 base and J 6 bases, with 12 bases left between them. CDR3 sequence reads: CSARAPQGAEAFF. The CDR3 bases are TGCAGTGCTAGAGCCCCACAGGGCGCTGAAGCTTTCTTT.

This chain joins TRBV25-1 and TRBJ2-5; D remains unclear. The ends were cut back, 3 bases at V and 5 bases at J, with 7 bases in the middle. This CDR3 is built from 12 residues. CDR1 and CDR2 (germline): MGHDK, SYGVNS. The CDR3 region has the DNA TGTGCCAGCAGTGAGGCGTTTGAGACCCAGTACTTC. Protein: CASSEAFETQYF.

This clonotype was counted a few times. The chain carries TRBV4-3 and TRBJ2-5, with 9 bases identical to TRBD2. The junction had 11 bases not matched to a gene; V was cut back by 0 bases and J by 9 bases. Germline V gene sequence: CDR1 LGHNA, CDR2 YSLEER. This CDR3 has 16 amino acids. Here the CDR3 reads CASSQDLAGPLGSQYF. Written as DNA, the CDR3 is TGCGCCAGCAGCCAAGATCTAGCGGGGCCACTGGGGTCCCAGTACTTC.

This clonotype was observed a handful of times. The J gene is TRBJ2-3, the V gene TRBV6-5; D gene ambiguous. CDR3 size: 15 residues. Between the trimmed V and J ends, which lost 0 bases and 2 bases, there was a span of 9 bases. Looked up from germline, CDR1 is MNHEY and CDR2 is SVGAGI. The CDR3 region has the DNA TGTGCCAGCAGTTACTCGATGCAGATCACAGATACGCAGTATTTT. It codes for CASSYSMQITDTQYF.

This clonotype has a handful of counts. The chain carries TRBV5-1 and TRBJ1-4, with D unresolved. Germline V lookup: CDR1 SGHRS, CDR2 YFSETQ. The V end lost 0 bases, the J end lost 10 bases, and 10 bases lay between the germline ends. This CDR3 is 13 amino acids long. In DNA, the CDR3 is TGCGCCAGCAGCTTGGGGGGTGGTGGAAAACTGTTTTTT. This sequence encodes CASSLGGGGKLFF. Full variable domain (outside the CDR3, taken from reference TRBV5-1 and TRBJ1-4): KAGVTQTPRYLIKTRGQQVTLSCSPISGHRSVSWYQQTPGQGLQFLFEYFSETQRNKGNFPGRFSGRQFSNSRSEMNVSTLELGDSALYLCASSLGGGGKLFFGSGTQLSVL.

This clonotype was counted a few times. This chain links TRBV18 with TRBJ1-4, with 7 bases lining up with TRBD1. The CDR3 extends over 16 amino acids. V gave up 5 bases and J gave up 4 bases; unmatched junction bases: 10. Germline values: CDR1 KGHSH, CDR2 LQKENI. CDR3 in DNA: TGTGCCAGCTCAGCAGTCGCCGGGACAGTTAATGAAAAACTGTTTTTT. It codes for CASSAVAGTVNEKLFF. Filled out from reference TRBV18 and TRBJ1-4, the complete variable domain reads NAGVMQNPRHLVRRRGQEARLRCSPMKGHSHVYWYRQLPEEGLKFMVYLQKENIIDESGMPKERFSAEFPKEGPSILRIQQVVRGDSAAYFCASSAVAGTVNEKLFFGSGTQLSVL.

This clonotype has a count of ten or more. This rearrangement joins TRBV5-5 to TRBJ1-1; D gene ambiguous. CDR1 is SGHKS, CDR2 YYEKEE, per germline (reference sequence). Between the trimmed V and J ends, which lost 0 bases and 3 bases, there was a span of 3 bases. CDR3 length: 12 amino acids. This CDR3 reads CASSLGDTEAFF. The CDR3 coding sequence is TGTGCCAGCAGCTTGGGAGACACTGAAGCTTTCTTT.

This clonotype was found many times. V is TRBV10-3 and J is TRBJ2-5; the match to TRBD1 covers 7 bases. Germline CDR1 reads ENHRY; CDR2 reads SYGVKD. The CDR3 length is 13 residues. The J segment lost 3 bases and the V segment lost 10 bases, leaving 8 bases of the junction unmatched. The CDR3 nucleotides are TGTGCCAGCAGGGGGACAGTCGAAGAGACCCAGTACTTC. Amino acids: CASRGTVEETQYF.

CDR3 amino acids: CASGALAATEAFF. The CDR3 DNA follows: TGTGCCAGCGGCGCGTTGGCAGCCACTGAAGCTTTCTTT. The V gene is TRBV4-2, the J gene TRBJ1-1; D gene uncertain. Trimming removed 8 bases at V and 4 bases at J, with 14 bases between. The CDR3 runs to 13 residues. Germline CDR1 and CDR2: LGHNA and YNFKEQ.

Only one count was recorded for this clonotype. The CDR3 sequence is CATPKGRHVNQPQHF. CDR3 sequence (DNA): TGTGCCACCCCAAAGGGGCGACATGTGAATCAGCCCCAGCATTTT. The V call is TRBV24-1, the J call TRBJ1-5; TRBD1 might be the D (5 bases). Trimming stripped 9 bases from V and 4 bases from J, with 18 bases between. Germline V CDR1 and CDR2: KGHDR, SFDVKD. This CDR3 contains 15 residues.

This clonotype was picked up a small number of times. J is TRBJ1-6 and V is TRBV28; 10 positions agree with TRBD1. The J segment lost 8 bases and the V segment lost 7 bases, leaving 11 bases of the junction unmatched. The CDR3 is 16 amino acids. CDR1 is MDHEN and CDR2 is SYDVKM in the germline V gene. The CDR3 nucleotides are TGTGCCAGCACTAACGCCGGGACAGGGGAATATTCACCCCTCCACTTT. Protein sequence: CASTNAGTGEYSPLHF.

This clonotype was seen only a few times. V gene TRBV2 combines with J gene TRBJ1-4; a weak D match, TRBD1 (6 bases). Looked up from germline, CDR1 is SNHLY and CDR2 is FYNNEI. The germline V and J ends were trimmed by 2 bases and 8 bases, with 15 bases remaining between them. The CDR3 contains 15 residues. The CDR3 DNA reads as TGTGCCAGCAGTGAATCCGAAGCGACAGGAGAAAAACTGTTTTTT. Protein product: CASSESEATGEKLFF.

The sample holds a few counts of this clonotype. CDR3 protein: CASSSGRRYEQYV. The CDR3 coding sequence is TGTGCCAGCAGCTCCGGACGGCGGTACGAGCAGTACGTC. This chain connects TRBV7-8 to TRBJ2-7; D ambiguous. CDR3 length equals 13 residues. V lost 4 bases, J lost 4 bases, and 11 bases lay in between. The germline CDR1 and CDR2 sequences are SGHVS and FQNEAQ.

The chain has TRBV11-1 and TRBJ2-5; 7 nucleotides align to TRBD1. This CDR3 comprises 14 residues. V lost 5 bases to trimming and J lost 2 bases; unmatched junction nucleotides: 5. Germline V gene lookup returns CDR1 SGHAT and CDR2 FQDESV (reference sequence). The CDR3 DNA is TGTGCCAGCAGCGGCCGGGGACAGCAAGAGACCCAGTACTTC. Encoded protein: CASSGRGQQETQYF.

The chain recombines TRBV20-1 with TRBJ1-5; TRBD1 agrees at 11 bases. Looked up from germline, CDR1 is DFQATT and CDR2 is SNEGSKA (reference sequence). V was clipped by 5 bases and J by 5 bases; unmatched bases: 2. The CDR3 covers 13 residues. CDR3 coding DNA: TGCAGTGCTGGACAGGGGGCTTATCAGCCCCAGCATTTT. This encodes CSAGQGAYQPQHF.

This clonotype appeared many times. The chain has TRBV6-5 and TRBJ1-1, with D hard to call. CDR3 length equals 12 residues. V dropped 8 bases and J dropped 4 bases, with 11 bases sitting between them. Germline CDR1 MNHEY, CDR2 SVGAGI. The CDR3 coding sequence is TGTGCCAGCGGGAGGGCGGGCACTGAAGCTTTCTTT. Translating gives CASGRAGTEAFF.

CDR3 region: CASSGLAGVDTQYF. The CDR3 DNA sequence: TGTGCCAGCAGCGGACTAGCGGGGGTAGATACGCAGTATTTT. The rearrangement uses TRBV2 and TRBJ2-3; 13 nucleotides agree with TRBD2. Germline V gene data show CDR1 as SNHLY and CDR2 as FYNNEI. The CDR3 is made up of 14 amino acids. J gave up 5 bases and V 6 bases, and 2 bases lay outside the gene matches.

The chain recombines TRBV11-2 with TRBJ2-7; D may correspond to TRBD1 or TRBD2 (5 bases each). V lost 4 bases to trimming and J lost 2 bases, with 9 bases between them. There are 13 residues in the CDR3. Germline loops: CDR1 SGHAT, CDR2 FQNNGV. CDR3: CASSWWGTYEQYV. The CDR3 DNA reads TGTGCCAGCAGCTGGTGGGGGACCTACGAGCAGTACGTC.

The rearrangement links TRBV2 to TRBJ1-5, with D uncertain. Germline lookup yields CDR1 SNHLY and CDR2 FYNNEI. The length of the CDR3 is 16 residues. V was clipped by 3 bases and J by 0 bases, with 12 bases between them. Written as DNA, the CDR3 is TGTGCCAGCAGTGATACACCCCGTTATAGCAATCAGCCCCAGCATTTT. Encoded protein: CASSDTPRYSNQPQHF.

This clonotype has just a few counts. The chain combines TRBV6-1 with TRBJ2-3, with no clear D. Trimming cost V 2 bases and J 0 bases, with 9 bases left between them. The CDR3 spans 15 residues. From germline, CDR1 is MNHNS and CDR2 SASEGT. CDR3 sequence: CASSEKGGSTDTQYF. The CDR3 DNA sequence: TGTGCCAGCAGTGAAAAGGGCGGCAGCACAGATACGCAGTATTTT.

This clonotype was counted between two and nine times. The chain links TRBV5-6 to TRBJ1-2, with 8 bases aligning to TRBD1. This CDR3 is built from 15 residues. Germline assignment: CDR1 SGHDT and CDR2 YYEEEE. V shed 0 bases and J 0 bases; nucleotides not matched to a gene: 1. For the CDR3, the DNA is TGTGCCAGCAGCTTGGGGGACAGGACTAACTATGGCTACACCTTC. Translated: CASSLGDRTNYGYTF.

In its sample, this clonotype was seen a few times. For the CDR3, the DNA is TGTGCCAGCAGCTCGGGACAGGGGTACCAAGAGACCCAGTACTTC. The encoded protein is CASSSGQGYQETQYF. The J gene is TRBJ2-5, the V gene TRBV7-8, with 10 positions matching TRBD1. The CDR3 is made up of 15 amino acids. V trimming: 4 bases; J trimming: 0 bases; junction bases outside the gene matches: 2. The germline CDR1 and CDR2 sequences are SGHVS and FQNEAQ.

This clonotype has only a few counts. The J gene is TRBJ1-1, the V gene TRBV20-1; D is possibly TRBD1 (6 bases). V lost 3 bases to trimming and J lost 4 bases, with 15 bases between them. Per the germline V gene, CDR1 is DFQATT and CDR2 is SNEGSKA (reference sequence). The CDR3 loop spans 14 amino acids. The CDR3 is CSASGQRTITEAFF. The CDR3 DNA is TGCAGTGCTAGTGGACAGCGGACCATCACTGAAGCTTTCTTT.